This T cell receptor (beta chain) was recovered during a study of T cell responses to AZD1222 COVID-19 vaccine. Clones were sequenced by immunoSEQ multiplex PCR, and TCRdb holds only the in-frame ones, with some missing. The sample gives about 76,000 clones, 90% of which show up once; more than 4% is in the top ten. This specimen consisted of peripheral blood, obtained on day 0 of AZD1222 vaccination. This clonotype was sampled from an adult in good health.

The CDR3 loop reads CASSAGQGVGTQYF. The CDR3 region has the DNA TGTGCCAGCAGCGCGGGACAGGGGGTTGGTACGCAGTATTTT. V is TRBV9 and J is TRBJ2-3, with 11 bases identical to TRBD1. This CDR3 region has 14 residues. Germline CDR1 and CDR2: SGDLS and YYNGEE. Germline trimming cut 3 bases from V and 8 bases from J; bases unmatched to any gene: 5.